A selection of T cell receptor beta chains follows, all from one sample in a study of radiation and T cells in renal cell carcinoma. Clones were sequenced by immunoSEQ multiplex PCR, and TCRdb holds only the in-frame ones, with some missing. This sample yields roughly 170,000 clones, of which about 85% are seen a single time; around 10% belongs to the top ten. The specimen comprised blood, sampled from a patient whose treatment included radiotherapy and nephrectomy. The receptors come from a woman aged 50 to 60 with renal cell carcinoma. CDR3s include the opening cysteine and the closing phenylalanine or tryptophan. D genes are given only for firm matches. Not all rows give a size; the values are once, few, many and, for expanded clones, a class.

d_call clone_size j_call v_call cdr3_aa cdr3_nt
NA NA TRBJ2-7 TRBV18 CASSPDSFIKQYF TGTGCCAGCTCACCGGACAGTTTTATAAAGCAGTACTTC
NA NA TRBJ2-3 TRBV5-4 CASSLWGFLPTDTQYF TGTGCCAGCAGCTTGTGGGGCTTCCTGCCCACAGATACGCAGTATTTT
TRBD2 once TRBJ2-1 TRBV11-3 CASSFSGGGIYEQFF TGTGCCAGCAGCTTTTCTGGCGGGGGGATTTATGAGCAGTTCTTC
NA NA TRBJ2-7 TRBV6-5 CASSYSPEGYQQYF TGTGCCAGCAGTTACTCGCCGGAAGGGTACCAGCAGTACTTC
TRBD1 NA TRBJ2-7 TRBV7-2 CASSSGTGFFYEQYF TGTGCCAGCAGCTCTGGGACAGGGTTTTTCTACGAGCAGTACTTC
NA NA TRBJ2-7 TRBV5-1 CASSFDSRGSEQYF TGCGCCAGCAGCTTCGACAGCCGGGGGTCCGAGCAGTACTTC
NA NA TRBJ2-5 TRBV7-6 CASSFLMRGKETQYF TGTGCCAGCAGCTTCTTAATGAGGGGAAAAGAGACCCAGTACTTC
NA NA TRBJ1-5 TRBV29-1 CSASQGYSNQPQHF TGCAGCGCGTCCCAGGGTTATAGCAATCAGCCCCAGCATTTT
TRBD1 few TRBJ1-1 TRBV19 CASSLRTGTDTEAFF TGTGCCAGTAGTTTAAGGACAGGGACGGACACTGAAGCTTTCTTT
TRBD2 NA TRBJ2-7 TRBV5-4 CASSRTRGGKYEQYF TGTGCCAGCAGCCGAACCCGGGGGGGCAAGTACGAGCAGTACTTC
NA NA TRBJ1-4 TRBV18 CASSSTEEKLFF TGTGCCAGCTCATCCACCGAGGAAAAACTGTTTTTT
TRBD1 NA TRBJ1-1 TRBV10-3 CAISEPGRDSDNTEAFF TGTGCCATCAGTGAGCCAGGGCGGGACAGCGATAACACTGAAGCTTTCTTT
NA few TRBJ1-1 TRBV9 CASSVEGRDTEAFF TGTGCCAGCAGCGTAGAGGGCAGGGACACTGAAGCTTTCTTT
TRBD1 NA TRBJ1-6 TRBV19 CASGDRQNSPLHF TGTGCCAGTGGGGACAGGCAAAATTCACCCCTCCACTTT
TRBD1 NA TRBJ2-3 TRBV13 CASSLGGGGADTQYF TGTGCCAGCAGCTTAGGAGGGGGCGGTGCAGATACGCAGTATTTT
TRBD1 NA TRBJ1-5 TRBV7-8 CASSLGTGTNQPQHF TGTGCCAGCAGCTTGGGGACAGGGACCAATCAGCCCCAGCATTTT
NA NA TRBJ2-5 TRBV5-5 CASSPIPETQYF TGTGCCAGCAGCCCCATCCCAGAGACCCAGTACTTC
NA NA TRBJ1-6 TRBV6-5 CASRPGTYYNSPLHF TGTGCCAGCAGGCCCGGGACATACTATAATTCACCCCTCCACTTT
TRBD2 few TRBJ2-5 TRBV6-1 CASSAGTRRETQYF TGTGCCAGCAGTGCCGGGACTAGAAGAGAGACCCAGTACTTC
NA NA TRBJ2-2 TRBV29-1 CSVDVGWGLANTGELFF TGCAGCGTTGATGTAGGTTGGGGGCTAGCGAACACCGGGGAGCTGTTTTTT
NA NA TRBJ2-5 TRBV6-1 CASSPGPIETQYF TGTGCCAGCAGTCCGGGACCTATAGAGACCCAGTACTTC
NA NA TRBJ2-1 TRBV10-3 CAISQPGGNEQFF TGTGCCATCAGCCAACCCGGGGGCAATGAGCAGTTCTTC
NA NA TRBJ2-2 TRBV1 CTSTTKRVAGARRVTGELFF TGCACCAGCACCACGAAACGGGTAGCGGGGGCTAGAAGGGTCACCGGGGAGCTGTTTTTT
TRBD1 NA TRBJ1-3 TRBV9 CASSDHHRGPGNTIYF TGTGCCAGCAGCGACCACCACAGGGGGCCTGGAAACACCATATATTTT
TRBD1 NA TRBJ2-7 TRBV29-1 CSALRQGSSYEQYF TGCAGCGCCCTCCGACAGGGGAGCTCCTACGAGCAGTACTTC
NA few TRBJ2-7 TRBV12-5 CASGQTYEQYF TGTGCTAGTGGGCAAACCTACGAGCAGTACTTC
TRBD2 NA TRBJ2-1 TRBV11-2 CASSLDWTSFNEQFF TGTGCCAGCAGCTTAGATTGGACTAGCTTCAATGAGCAGTTCTTC
NA NA TRBJ2-2 TRBV6-5 CASSFGSPRGGELFF TGTGCCAGCAGCTTCGGTTCCCCTCGGGGCGGGGAGCTGTTTTTT
NA NA TRBJ2-1 TRBV2 CASSERSGPYNEQFF TGTGCCAGCAGTGAAAGGTCCGGACCCTACAATGAGCAGTTCTTC
NA NA TRBJ1-1 TRBV7-9 CASSPNTISNTEAFF TGTGCCAGCAGCCCTAATACGATAAGCAACACTGAAGCTTTCTTT
NA NA TRBJ1-2 TRBV7-8 CASRLGGGYTF TGTGCCAGCAGACTAGGGGGTGGCTACACCTTC